This TCR beta chain was captured by sequencing in a study of cytomegalovirus exposure and HLA in healthy donors. This CDR3 has 15 amino acids. Germline values: CDR1 MGHDK, CDR2 SYGVNS. V was pared by 3 bases and J by 7 bases, with 8 bases of the junction left unmatched. Though probably carrying unrecorded immune exposures, donors were nominally healthy at sampling. Vbeta (60) and Jbeta (13) primers were used in the PCR. Measured with immunoSEQ multiplex PCR; TCRdb has only the in-frame clones, and not every one. Of approximately 200,000 clones in the sample, more than 60% were seen once. Sequenced: PBMCs. This receptor was taken from a man aged 40-49 years in good health and CMV-seronegative. V usage is TRBV25-1 and J usage is TRBJ2-2, with 7 bases lining up with TRBD1. The CDR3, as DNA: TGTGCCAGCAGTGAGCTGGACAGGACGTACGGGGAGCTGTTTTTT. Protein: CASSELDRTYGELFF.